This T cell receptor beta chain was sequenced for a study of neoadjuvant nivolumab and ipilimumab in lung cancer. Study-level findings and limits: TCR richness and clonality were higher in tumors than adjacent uninvolved lung. Blood richness before therapy tracked richness in tumors resected after neoadjuvant therapy. From pretherapy to surgery, tumor richness and clonality rose with dual therapy. TCR clonality did not significantly correlate with pathologic tumor regression.

TCRdb's copy holds only in-frame clones and misses some; the assay was immunoSEQ multiplex PCR. The repertoire holds about 27,000 clones, more than 75% seen once, with 15% to 20% in the top ten. Note on this clone: What it binds is not known.

V lost 6 bases, J lost 7 bases, and 6 bases stayed unmatched. Germline V gives CDR1 SNHLY, CDR2 FYNNEI. The CDR3 contains 13 residues. This sequence originates from an adult with non-small cell lung cancer. The chain uses TRBV2 and TRBJ1-2; TRBD1 matches at 9 bases. Material: tumor tissue, obtained after neoadjuvant nivolumab, alone or with ipilimumab, at or shortly before surgery. CDR3 region: CASSRDREAGYTF. The CDR3 DNA reads as TGTGCCAGCAGCCGGGACAGGGAAGCTGGCTACACCTTC.